This TCR beta chain stems from a study of blood T cell repertoires in COVID-19. Study-level information: Researchers got acute and convalescent COVID-19 samples from the United States, Italy and Spain.

Germline lookup yields CDR1 SNHLY and CDR2 FYNNEI. There are 16 residues in the CDR3. V lost 6 bases and J lost 0; bases outside the gene matches: 8. This clone was seen more than once but under ten times. Repertoires were generated with immunoSEQ multiplex PCR, while TCRdb's copy carries only in-frame clones and drops some. This sample has 150,000 to 200,000 clones, with 65% to 85% found just once. The rearrangement uses TRBV2 and TRBJ1-1; 9 bases map to TRBD1. The clonotype was recovered from a man aged 35-49 years who had recovered from COVID-19. Specimen: PBMCs or T cells enriched from blood (not recorded which). CDR3 bases: TGTGCCAGCAGCCGACAGGGGGGGCGAATGAACACTGAAGCTTTCTTT. This sequence encodes CASSRQGGRMNTEAFF.